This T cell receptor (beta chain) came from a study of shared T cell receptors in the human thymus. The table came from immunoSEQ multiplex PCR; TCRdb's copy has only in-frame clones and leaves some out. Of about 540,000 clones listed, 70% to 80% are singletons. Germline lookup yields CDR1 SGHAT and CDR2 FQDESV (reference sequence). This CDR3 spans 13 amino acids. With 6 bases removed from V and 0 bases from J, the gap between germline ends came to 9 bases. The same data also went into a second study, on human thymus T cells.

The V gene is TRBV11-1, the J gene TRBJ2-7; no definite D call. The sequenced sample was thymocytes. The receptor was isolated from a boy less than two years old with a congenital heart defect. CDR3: CASRPQNSYEQYF. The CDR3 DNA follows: TGTGCCAGCAGGCCGCAGAACTCCTACGAGCAGTACTTC.